This entry concerns a single T cell receptor beta chain. The CDR3 goes on 3 residues after the read ends, and that part is filled in from the germline J gene. This sample is drawn from a study of Tregs in tolerant kidney transplant recipients. CDR1 and CDR2 (germline): SQVTM, ANQGSEA. The CDR3 contains 13 residues. V dropped 4 bases and J dropped 4; count of bases not matched to a gene: 3. Method: immunoSEQ multiplex PCR; TCRdb's copy keeps in-frame clones and lacks some. In all, the sample yields about 52,000 clones. The sequence derives from a human donor who received a combined kidney and bone marrow transplant. This chain joins TRBV29-1 and TRBJ1-1; 10 nucleotides align to TRBD1. The sequences come from CD4+ T cells from blood, collected before the transplant. CDR3 protein: CSVGDRGFTEAFF. The CDR3 DNA, read in part, is TGCAGCGTTGGGGACAGGGGTTTCACTGAA.